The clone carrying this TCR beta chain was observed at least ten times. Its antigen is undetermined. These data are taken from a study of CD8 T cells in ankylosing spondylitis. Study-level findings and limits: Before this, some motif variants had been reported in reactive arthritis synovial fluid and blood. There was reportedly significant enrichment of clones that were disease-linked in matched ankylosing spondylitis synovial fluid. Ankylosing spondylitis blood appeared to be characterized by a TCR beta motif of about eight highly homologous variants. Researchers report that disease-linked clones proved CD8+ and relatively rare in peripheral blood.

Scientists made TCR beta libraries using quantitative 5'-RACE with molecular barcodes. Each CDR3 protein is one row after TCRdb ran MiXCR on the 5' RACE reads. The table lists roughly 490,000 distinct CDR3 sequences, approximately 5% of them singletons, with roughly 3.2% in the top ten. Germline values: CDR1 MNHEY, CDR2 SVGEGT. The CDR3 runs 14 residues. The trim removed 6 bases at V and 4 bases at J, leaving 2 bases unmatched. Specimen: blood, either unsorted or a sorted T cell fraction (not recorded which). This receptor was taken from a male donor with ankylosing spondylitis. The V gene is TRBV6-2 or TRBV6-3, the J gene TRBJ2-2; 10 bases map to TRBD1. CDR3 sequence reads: CASRRTGGTGELFF. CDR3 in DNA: TGTGCCAGCAGGAGGACAGGGGGCACCGGGGAGCTGTTTTTT.